The 22 T cell receptor beta chains presented below share a single source sample, sequenced in a study of T cell changes during pregnancy in multiple sclerosis (dated by TCRdb to between 2017 and 2020). Receptor amplification or capture employed the immunoSEQ multiplex PCR assay. TCRdb took this table from immuneACCESS and kept in-frame rearrangements with V and J called. Such tables lack part of the clones; where checked against another copy, unresolved V genes explain under half of the gap, and the rest is unexplained. In this sample the table shows about 50,000 clones, approximately 92% of which occur a single time. The biggest ten clones account for around 0.74% of the sample. Sample: CD4+ T cells from peripheral blood mononuclear cells, taken in the third trimester of pregnancy. The receptors were sampled from a female donor with multiple sclerosis, enrolled in a pregnancy study.

The chain joins TRBV5-4 to TRBJ2-1; 12 nucleotides agree with TRBD2. Losses at the gene ends were 3 bases for V and 7 bases for J; bases not matched to a gene: 8. The CDR3 is 16 amino acids. CDR1 is SGHNT and CDR2 is YYREEE in the germline V gene (reference sequence). The CDR3 DNA sequence: TGTGCCAGCAGCTCCAGGACTAGCGGGGTTGTAAATGAGCAGTTCTTC. Protein product: CASSSRTSGVVNEQFF.

This chain links TRBV5-5 with TRBJ2-7, with TRBD2 matching over 15 bases. Germline CDR1 SGHKS, CDR2 YYEKEE (reference sequence). After removal of 3 bases from V and 4 bases from J, the junction contained 2 bases not matched to a gene. The CDR3 sequence is 15 residues long. The CDR3 bases are TGTGCCAGCAGCTCGGGACTAGCGGGGGGATACGAGCAGTACTTC. Residues: CASSSGLAGGYEQYF.

V is TRBV7-9 and J is TRBJ1-2, with 7 bases fitting TRBD1. CDR3 length: 14 amino acids. With 4 bases clipped from V and 4 bases from J, the junction kept 6 bases outside the gene matches. Germline V gene lookup returns CDR1 SEHNR and CDR2 FQNEAQ (reference sequence). The CDR3 sequence is CASSSNTGVYGYTF. As DNA, the CDR3 is TGTGCCAGCAGCTCGAATACAGGGGTCTATGGCTACACCTTC.

This clone came up once. The rearrangement uses TRBV9 and TRBJ2-7; the D gene is possibly TRBD1 (6 bases). The CDR3 spans 14 residues. Germline V gene sequence: CDR1 SGDLS, CDR2 YYNGEE. V lost 2 bases and J lost 3, with 12 bases in between. CDR3 DNA: TGTGCCAGCAGCGTCGCCCAGGACAGCTACGAGCAGTACTTC. Translating gives CASSVAQDSYEQYF.

V and J are TRBV12-5 and TRBJ1-2; D is perhaps TRBD1 (5 bases). This CDR3 region has 12 residues. Germline lookup yields CDR1 LGHNT and CDR2 FRNRAP. Trimming removed 6 bases from V and 7 bases from J, with 12 bases in between. The CDR3 spells CASGLQEGGYTF. Written as DNA, the CDR3 is TGTGCTAGTGGCCTACAGGAGGGTGGCTACACCTTC. The entire variable domain, with the rest obtained from reference TRBV12-5 and TRBJ1-2, is as follows: DARVTQTPRHKVTEMGQEVTMRCQPILGHNTVFWYRQTMMQGLELLAYFRNRAPLDDSGMPKDRFSAEMPDATLATLKIQPSEPRDSAVYFCASGLQEGGYTFGSGTRLTVV.

The chain's CDR3 is CASSIGRAYEQYF. CDR3 bases: TGTGCCAGTAGTATTGGCAGGGCATACGAGCAGTACTTC. The chain is built from TRBV19 and TRBJ2-7, with D tentatively TRBD1 (5 bases). V gave up 3 bases and J gave up 4 bases, with 10 bases separating them. CDR1 LNHDA and CDR2 SQIVND come from the germline V gene (reference sequence). The CDR3 covers 13 residues.

The chain couples TRBV7-9 to TRBJ1-1, with D unresolved. Trimming removed 5 bases from V and 0 bases from J, with 10 bases in between. This CDR3 is 14 amino acids long. Germline V gives CDR1 SEHNR, CDR2 FQNEAQ (reference sequence). The CDR3 region is CASSPRQMNTEAFF. The CDR3 bases are TGTGCCAGCAGCCCTCGCCAGATGAACACTGAAGCTTTCTTT.

This clone has only one observation. The CDR3 DNA reads as TGTGCCAGCAGTGCGGGTTATAACACCATATATTTT. Translating it yields CASSAGYNTIYF. V usage is TRBV6-5 and J usage is TRBJ1-3; D is undetermined. The germline V and J ends were trimmed by 5 bases and 7 bases, with 9 bases remaining between them. CDR3 length equals 12 residues. Germline CDR1 reads MNHEY; CDR2 reads SVGAGI.

The rearrangement links TRBV20-1 to TRBJ1-1; D ambiguous. Germline V gives CDR1 DFQATT, CDR2 SNEGSKA (reference sequence). The ends were cut back, 5 bases at V and 6 bases at J, with 10 bases in the middle. The CDR3 totals 11 residues. The CDR3: CSALGGAEAFF. CDR3 DNA sequence: TGCAGTGCTTTGGGCGGGGCTGAAGCTTTCTTT.

The V gene is TRBV7-3, the J gene TRBJ2-5; 7 bases are shared with TRBD2. Germline V gives CDR1 SGHTA, CDR2 FQGTGA. Trimming cost V 3 bases and J 3 bases; bases outside gene matches: 4. The CDR3 runs to 14 residues. CDR3 sequence (DNA): TGTGCCAGCAGCTTTGGTGCGGGGGAAGAGACCCAGTACTTC. This gives the protein CASSFGAGEETQYF.

This chain connects TRBV7-2 to TRBJ2-7, with unresolved D. Germline V lookup: CDR1 SGHTA, CDR2 FQGNSA. V dropped 2 bases and J dropped 6 bases, with 14 bases sitting between them. CDR3 length equals 14 residues. The CDR3 here is CASSLLGSVVEQYF. Written as DNA, the CDR3 is TGTGCCAGCAGCTTACTCGGGTCGGTGGTCGAGCAGTACTTC.

The chain carries TRBV19 and TRBJ2-7; D may be TRBD1 (5 bases). Trimming shortened V by 2 bases and J by 3 bases, and 11 bases separated the two germline ends. This CDR3 contains 14 residues. The V gene's germline CDR1 is LNHDA and CDR2 SQIVND (reference sequence). The CDR3 DNA sequence: TGTGCCAGTAGTATAACCAGGGATAACTACGAGCAGTACTTC. It encodes CASSITRDNYEQYF.

The chain has TRBV6-5 and TRBJ2-2, with D unresolved. CDR3 length equals 11 residues. The V gene's germline CDR1 is MNHEY and CDR2 SVGAGI. V shed 7 bases and J shed 5 bases, with 5 bases lying between them. CDR3 protein: CASKETGELFF. The CDR3, as DNA: TGTGCCAGCAAAGAGACCGGGGAGCTGTTTTTT.

V usage is TRBV5-5 and J usage is TRBJ2-7; TRBD1 aligns across 8 bases. The ends lost 3 bases at V and 6 bases at J; junction bases unmatched: 8. Germline CDR1 is SGHKS and CDR2 is YYEKEE (reference sequence). The CDR3 consists of 14 residues. The CDR3 here is CASSWGQDRGEQYF. The CDR3 region has the DNA TGTGCCAGCAGCTGGGGACAGGACCGGGGCGAGCAGTACTTC.

The chain links TRBV10-3 to TRBJ1-1; 7 positions match TRBD1. V trimming: 6 bases; J trimming: 5 bases; junction bases outside the gene matches: 9. This CDR3 contains 14 residues. Germline V CDR1 and CDR2: ENHRY, SYGVKD. The CDR3 nucleotides are TGTGCCATCAGGGAACAGGGGCTGGGGACTGAAGCTTTCTTT. It yields the protein CAIREQGLGTEAFF.

This clone was seen only once. The chain carries TRBV6-5 and TRBJ2-3, with TRBD2 identical over 11 bases. The CDR3 is made up of 15 amino acids. With 6 bases clipped from V and 2 bases from J, the junction kept 4 bases outside the gene matches. The germline CDR1 and CDR2 sequences are MNHEY and SVGAGI. CDR3 sequence (DNA): TGTGCCAGCAGCGATAGCGGGGGGGCCACAGATACGCAGTATTTT. Translating gives CASSDSGGATDTQYF.

The V call is TRBV19, the J call TRBJ2-7; 7 bases are shared with TRBD2. Germline V gives CDR1 LNHDA, CDR2 SQIVND (reference sequence). The ends lost 2 bases at V and 3 bases at J; junction bases unmatched: 10. This CDR3 spans 16 amino acids. For the CDR3, the DNA is TGTGCCAGTAGTATATCTGGGCTAGCGGAACACTACGAGCAGTACTTC. Protein product: CASSISGLAEHYEQYF. Filled out from reference TRBV19 and TRBJ2-7, the complete variable domain reads DGGITQSPKYLFRKEGQNVTLSCEQNLNHDAMYWYRQDPGQGLRLIYYSQIVNDFQKGDIAEGYSVSREKKESFPLTVTSAQKNPTAFYLCASSISGLAEHYEQYFGPGTRLTVT.

V gene TRBV9 combines with J gene TRBJ1-1; D not resolved. The CDR3 covers 13 residues. Germline values: CDR1 SGDLS, CDR2 YYNGEE. Trimming removed 9 bases at V and 0 bases at J, with 12 bases between. CDR3: CATSSEVNTEAFF. DNA for the CDR3: TGTGCCACTTCAAGTGAGGTGAACACTGAAGCTTTCTTT. The variable domain in full, completed from reference TRBV9 and TRBJ1-1, reads DSGVTQTPKHLITATGQRVTLRCSPRSGDLSVYWYQQSLDQGLQFLIQYYNGEERAKGNILERFSAQQFPDLHSELNLSSLELGDSALYFCATSSEVNTEAFFGQGTRLTVV.

The J gene is TRBJ1-1, the V gene TRBV4-3; a possible D gene is TRBD1 (6 bases). Germline values: CDR1 LGHNA, CDR2 YSLEER. This CDR3 has 13 amino acids. V lost 5 bases, J lost 1 base, and 8 bases lay in between. This chain's CDR3 is CASSSTGNTEAFF. CDR3 DNA sequence: TGCGCCAGCAGCTCGACAGGGAACACTGAAGCTTTCTTT.

This sequence joins TRBV13 and TRBJ1-2; perhaps TRBD1 as D (5 bases). Trimming pared 1 base from V and 7 bases from J, leaving 10 bases between. The CDR3 runs to 13 residues. Germline CDR1 and CDR2: PRHDT and FYEKMQ (reference sequence). CDR3 DNA sequence: TGTGCCAGCAGCTTAGACCCCGGGGGTGGCTACACCTTC. It codes for CASSLDPGGGYTF.

The genes are TRBV5-1 and TRBJ2-3; perhaps TRBD1 as D (5 bases). The V and J ends lost 2 bases and 0 bases respectively, with 10 bases between them. Germline V gene lookup returns CDR1 SGHRS and CDR2 YFSETQ. CDR3 length equals 15 residues. The CDR3 DNA reads as TGCGCCAGCAGCTTCAGGGCTGCTAGCACAGATACGCAGTATTTT. Amino acid sequence: CASSFRAASTDTQYF.

The chain recombines TRBV7-2 with TRBJ2-7; the match to TRBD2 covers 11 bases. The CDR3 consists of 16 residues. CDR1 is SGHTA and CDR2 is FQGNSA in the germline V gene. V dropped 5 bases and J dropped 10; count of bases not matched to a gene: 16. DNA of the CDR3: TGTGCCAGCAGCCCAGTAGGGACTAGCGGTAACCTCGCCCAGTACTTC. Its translation: CASSPVGTSGNLAQYF.